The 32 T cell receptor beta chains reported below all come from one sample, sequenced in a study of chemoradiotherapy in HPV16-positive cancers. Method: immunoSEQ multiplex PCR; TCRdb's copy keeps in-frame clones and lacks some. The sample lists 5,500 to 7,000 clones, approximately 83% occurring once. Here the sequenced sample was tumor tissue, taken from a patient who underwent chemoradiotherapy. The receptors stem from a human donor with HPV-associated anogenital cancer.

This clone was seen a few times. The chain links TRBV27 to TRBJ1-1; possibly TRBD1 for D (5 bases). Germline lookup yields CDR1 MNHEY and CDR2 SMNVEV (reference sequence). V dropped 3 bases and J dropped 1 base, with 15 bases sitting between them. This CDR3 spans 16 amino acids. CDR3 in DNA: TGTGCCAGCAGTTTCGGGGGATCTACATCGAACACTGAAGCTTTCTTT. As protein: CASSFGGSTSNTEAFF.

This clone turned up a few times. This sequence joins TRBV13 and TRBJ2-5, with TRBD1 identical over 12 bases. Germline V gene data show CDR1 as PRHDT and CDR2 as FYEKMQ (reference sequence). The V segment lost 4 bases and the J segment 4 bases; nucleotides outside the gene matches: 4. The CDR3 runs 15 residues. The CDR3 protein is CASSSSGQGAETQYF. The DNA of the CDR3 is TGTGCCAGCAGCTCGTCGGGACAGGGGGCAGAGACCCAGTACTTC.

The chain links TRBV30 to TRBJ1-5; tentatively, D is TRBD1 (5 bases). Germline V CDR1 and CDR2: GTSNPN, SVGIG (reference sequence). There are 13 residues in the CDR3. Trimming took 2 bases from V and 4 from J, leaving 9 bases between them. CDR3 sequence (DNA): TGTGCCTGGAGTTTAGGGGTTAATCAGCCCCAGCATTTT. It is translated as CAWSLGVNQPQHF.

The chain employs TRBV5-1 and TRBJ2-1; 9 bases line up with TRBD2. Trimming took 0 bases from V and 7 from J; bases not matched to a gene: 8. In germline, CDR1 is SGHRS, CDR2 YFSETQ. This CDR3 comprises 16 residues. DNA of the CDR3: TGCGCCAGCAGCTTGGGGGCGGGGGGGCTGTGGAATGAGCAGTTCTTC. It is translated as CASSLGAGGLWNEQFF.

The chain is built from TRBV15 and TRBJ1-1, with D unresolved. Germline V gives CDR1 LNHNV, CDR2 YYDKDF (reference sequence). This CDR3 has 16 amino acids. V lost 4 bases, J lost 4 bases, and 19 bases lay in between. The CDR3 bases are TGTGCCACCAGCACATCACAAGGGTTTGTGGGCACTGAAGCTTTCTTT. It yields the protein CATSTSQGFVGTEAFF.

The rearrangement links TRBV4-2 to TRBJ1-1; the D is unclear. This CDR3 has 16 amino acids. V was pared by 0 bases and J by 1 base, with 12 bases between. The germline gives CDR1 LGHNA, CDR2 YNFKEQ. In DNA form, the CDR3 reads TGTGCCAGCAGCCAAGACCATGACTTGGGGAACACTGAAGCTTTCTTT. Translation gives CASSQDHDLGNTEAFF.

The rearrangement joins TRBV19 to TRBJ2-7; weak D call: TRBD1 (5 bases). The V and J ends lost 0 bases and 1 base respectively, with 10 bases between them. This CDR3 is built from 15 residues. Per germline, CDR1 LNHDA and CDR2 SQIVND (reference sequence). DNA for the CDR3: TGTGCCAGTAGTATAGATATCGCAGGGTCCTACGAGCAGTACTTC. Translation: CASSIDIAGSYEQYF.

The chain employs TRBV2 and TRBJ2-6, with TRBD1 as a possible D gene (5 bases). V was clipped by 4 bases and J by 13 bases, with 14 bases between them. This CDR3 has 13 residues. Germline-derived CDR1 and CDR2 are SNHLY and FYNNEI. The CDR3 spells CASSGQTASVLTF. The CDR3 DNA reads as TGTGCCAGCAGTGGACAGACCGCCAGTGTCCTGACTTTC.

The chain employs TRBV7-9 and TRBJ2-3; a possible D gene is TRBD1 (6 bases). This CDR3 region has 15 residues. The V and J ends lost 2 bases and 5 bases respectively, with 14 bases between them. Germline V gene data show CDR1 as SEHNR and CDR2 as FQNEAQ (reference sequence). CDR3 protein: CASSLQTGSGDTQYF. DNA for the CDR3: TGTGCCAGCAGCTTACAAACAGGGAGTGGAGATACGCAGTATTTT.

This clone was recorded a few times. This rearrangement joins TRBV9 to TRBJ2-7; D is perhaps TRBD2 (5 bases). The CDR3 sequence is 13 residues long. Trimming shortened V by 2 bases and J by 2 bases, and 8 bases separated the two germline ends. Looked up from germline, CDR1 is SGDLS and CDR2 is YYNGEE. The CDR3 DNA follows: TGTGCCAGCAGCGTTGAGGGAACCTACGAGCAGTACTTC. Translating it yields CASSVEGTYEQYF.

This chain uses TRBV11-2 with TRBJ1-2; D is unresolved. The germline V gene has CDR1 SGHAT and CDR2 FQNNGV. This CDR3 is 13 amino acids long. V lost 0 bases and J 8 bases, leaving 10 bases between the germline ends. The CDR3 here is CASSLEPGGGYTF. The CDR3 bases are TGTGCCAGCAGCTTAGAACCGGGAGGGGGCTACACCTTC.

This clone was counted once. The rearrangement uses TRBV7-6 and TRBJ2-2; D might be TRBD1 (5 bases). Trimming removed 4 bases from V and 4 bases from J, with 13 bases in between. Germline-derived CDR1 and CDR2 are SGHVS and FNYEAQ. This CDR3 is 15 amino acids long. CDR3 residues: CASSSEGHTTGELFF. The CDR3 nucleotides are TGTGCCAGCAGCTCAGAAGGACACACCACCGGGGAGCTGTTTTTT.

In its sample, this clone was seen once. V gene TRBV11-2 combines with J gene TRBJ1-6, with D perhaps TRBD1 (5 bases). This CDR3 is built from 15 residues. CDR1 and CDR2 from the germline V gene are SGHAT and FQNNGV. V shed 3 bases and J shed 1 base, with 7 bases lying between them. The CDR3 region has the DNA TGTGCCAGCAGCTTTGACAGTTCCTATAATTCACCCCTCCACTTT. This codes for CASSFDSSYNSPLHF.

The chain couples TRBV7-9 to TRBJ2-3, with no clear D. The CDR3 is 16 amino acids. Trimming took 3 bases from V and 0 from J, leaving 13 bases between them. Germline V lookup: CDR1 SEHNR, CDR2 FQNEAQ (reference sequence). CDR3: CASSFQARASTDTQYF. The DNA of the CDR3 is TGTGCCAGCAGCTTTCAGGCTCGTGCTAGCACAGATACGCAGTATTTT.

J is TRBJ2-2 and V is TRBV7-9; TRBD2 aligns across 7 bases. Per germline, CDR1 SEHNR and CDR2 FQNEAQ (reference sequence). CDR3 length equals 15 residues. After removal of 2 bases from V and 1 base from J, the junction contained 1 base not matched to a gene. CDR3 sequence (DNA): TGTGCCAGCAGCTTAAAGCGGGGGAACACCGGGGAGCTGTTTTTT. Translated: CASSLKRGNTGELFF.

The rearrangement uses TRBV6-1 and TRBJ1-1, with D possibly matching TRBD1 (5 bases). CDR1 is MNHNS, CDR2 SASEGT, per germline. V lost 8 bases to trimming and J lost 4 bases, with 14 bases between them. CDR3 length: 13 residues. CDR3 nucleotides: TGTGCCAGCTCGGGCTTTAGGGGCACTGAAGCTTTCTTT. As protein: CASSGFRGTEAFF.

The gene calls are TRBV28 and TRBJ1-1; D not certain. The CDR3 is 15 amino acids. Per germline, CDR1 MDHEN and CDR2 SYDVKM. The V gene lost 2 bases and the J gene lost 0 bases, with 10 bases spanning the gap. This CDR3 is CASSLIGDMNTEAFF. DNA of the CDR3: TGTGCCAGCAGTTTAATCGGCGACATGAACACTGAAGCTTTCTTT.

The CDR3 nucleotides are TGTGCCATCTCCGGCGGGGGAACCGAGCAGTACTTC. Translation: CAISGGGTEQYF. This sequence joins TRBV10-3 and TRBJ2-7; 7 bases are shared with TRBD2. Germline lookup yields CDR1 ENHRY and CDR2 SYGVKD. The CDR3 length is 12 residues. After removal of 8 bases from V and 6 bases from J, the junction contained 7 bases not matched to a gene.

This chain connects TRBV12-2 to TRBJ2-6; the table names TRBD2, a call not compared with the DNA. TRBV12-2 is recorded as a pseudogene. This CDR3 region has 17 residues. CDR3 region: CASLRAGRSSGANVLTF. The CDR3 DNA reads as TGTGCAAGTCTCCGAGCGGGCCGTAGCTCTGGGGCCAACGTCCTGACTTTC.

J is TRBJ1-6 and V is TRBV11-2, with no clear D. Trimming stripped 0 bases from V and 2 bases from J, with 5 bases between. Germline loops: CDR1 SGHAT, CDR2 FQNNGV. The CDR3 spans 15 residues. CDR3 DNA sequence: TGTGCCAGCAGCTTAGATTTCACCTATAATTCACCCCTCCACTTT. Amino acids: CASSLDFTYNSPLHF. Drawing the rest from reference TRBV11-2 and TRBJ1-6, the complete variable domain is EAGVAQSPRYKIIEKRQSVAFWCNPISGHATLYWYQQILGQGPKLLIQFQNNGVVDDSQLPKDRFSAERLKGVDSTLKIQPAKLEDSAVYLCASSLDFTYNSPLHFGNGTRLTVT.

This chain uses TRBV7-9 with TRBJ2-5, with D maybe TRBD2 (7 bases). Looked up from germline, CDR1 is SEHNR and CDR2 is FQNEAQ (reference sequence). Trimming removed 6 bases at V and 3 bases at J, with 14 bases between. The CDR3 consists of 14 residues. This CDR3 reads CASRAKGGKETQYF. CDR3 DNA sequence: TGTGCCAGCAGGGCGAAGGGGGGGAAAGAGACCCAGTACTTC.

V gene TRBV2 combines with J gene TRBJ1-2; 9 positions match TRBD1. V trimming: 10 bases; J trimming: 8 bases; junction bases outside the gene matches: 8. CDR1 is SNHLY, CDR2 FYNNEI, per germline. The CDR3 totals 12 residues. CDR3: CANRGQGLGYTF. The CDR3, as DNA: TGTGCCAACAGGGGACAGGGATTAGGCTACACCTTC.

The CDR3 loop reads CASSPTPQDSPLHF. The DNA of the CDR3 is TGTGCCAGCAGCCCGACACCTCAGGATTCACCCCTCCACTTT. The V gene is TRBV5-4, the J gene TRBJ1-6; D is unresolved. From germline, CDR1 is SGHNT and CDR2 YYREEE (reference sequence). This CDR3 has 14 amino acids. V lost 4 bases and J 8 bases, leaving 13 bases between the germline ends.

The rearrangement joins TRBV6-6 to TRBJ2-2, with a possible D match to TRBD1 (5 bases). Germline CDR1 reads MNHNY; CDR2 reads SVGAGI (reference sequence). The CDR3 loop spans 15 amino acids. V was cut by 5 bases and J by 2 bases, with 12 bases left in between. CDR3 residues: CASSRSQGNTGELFF. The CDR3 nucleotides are TGTGCCAGCAGTAGGTCCCAGGGAAACACCGGGGAGCTGTTTTTT.

The CDR3 DNA is TGTGCCAGCAGTTTACAGGGGAACTATGCTGAAAAACTGTTTTTT. The encoded protein is CASSLQGNYAEKLFF. The chain couples TRBV28 to TRBJ1-4, with a tentative D call TRBD1 (6 bases). V was shortened by 2 bases and J by 7 bases, with 14 bases between the two germline ends. The V gene's germline CDR1 is MDHEN and CDR2 SYDVKM. This CDR3 is 15 amino acids long.

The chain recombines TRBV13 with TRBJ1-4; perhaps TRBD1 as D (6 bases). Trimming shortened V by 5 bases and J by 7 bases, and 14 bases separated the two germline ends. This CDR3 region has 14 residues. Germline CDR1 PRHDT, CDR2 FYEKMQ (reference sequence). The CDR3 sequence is CASSIGGAGEKLFF. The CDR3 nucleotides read TGTGCCAGCAGCATCGGGGGGGCCGGTGAAAAACTGTTTTTT.

The CDR3 DNA reads as TGCGCCAGCAGCCCGGACCGTCCCTACGAGCAGTACTTC. Translated, it gives CASSPDRPYEQYF. This rearrangement joins TRBV5-1 to TRBJ2-7; D remains unclear. This CDR3 is built from 13 residues. V dropped 4 bases and J dropped 2 bases, with 10 bases sitting between them. Germline CDR1 SGHRS, CDR2 YFSETQ.

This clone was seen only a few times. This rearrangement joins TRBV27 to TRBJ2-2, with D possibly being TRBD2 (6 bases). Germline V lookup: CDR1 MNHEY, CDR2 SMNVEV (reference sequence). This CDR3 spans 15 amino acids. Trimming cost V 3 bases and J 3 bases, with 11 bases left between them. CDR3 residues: CASSLVGLYTGELFF. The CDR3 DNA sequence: TGTGCCAGCAGTTTGGTGGGACTCTACACCGGGGAGCTGTTTTTT.

In nucleotides, the CDR3 is TGTGCCAGCAGCCGCCCGGGACAGGGATGTGAAAAACTGTTTTTT. Its translation: CASSRPGQGCEKLFF. This chain joins TRBV6-8 and TRBJ1-4, with 9 bases matching TRBD1. Looked up from germline, CDR1 is MNHGY and CDR2 is SAAAGT. Trimming at V came to 6 bases and at J to 7 bases, leaving 9 bases not matched to a gene. The CDR3 loop spans 15 amino acids.

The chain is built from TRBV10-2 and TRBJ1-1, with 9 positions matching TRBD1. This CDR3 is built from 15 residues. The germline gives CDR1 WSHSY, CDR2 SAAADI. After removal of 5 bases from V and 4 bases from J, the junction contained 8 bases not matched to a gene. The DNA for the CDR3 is TGCGCCAGCAGTAAACCGGGACAGGGTGTCACTGAAGCTTTCTTT. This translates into CASSKPGQGVTEAFF.

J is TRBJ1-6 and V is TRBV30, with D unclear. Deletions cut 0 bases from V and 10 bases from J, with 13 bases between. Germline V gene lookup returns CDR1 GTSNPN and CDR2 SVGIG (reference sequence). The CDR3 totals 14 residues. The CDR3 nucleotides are TGTGCCTGGAGTGTTCCGCCGCTGACCTCACCCCTCCACTTT. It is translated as CAWSVPPLTSPLHF.

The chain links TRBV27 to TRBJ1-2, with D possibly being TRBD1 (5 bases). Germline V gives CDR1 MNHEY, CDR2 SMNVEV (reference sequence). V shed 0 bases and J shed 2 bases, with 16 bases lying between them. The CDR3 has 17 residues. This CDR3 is CASSLSAGTYTNYGYTF. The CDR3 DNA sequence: TGTGCCAGCAGTTTATCCGCAGGGACTTACACAAACTATGGCTACACCTTC.